One sample yielded the 30 T cell receptor beta chains listed below, sequenced in a study of vaccination and CD4 T cells after COVID-19. The sample's treatment: approximately nine-day PBMC culture with coronavirus spike peptide pools or control peptides (ViraFEST assay). CD4+ T-cell collection from the unexposed donor predated the COVID-19 pandemic (2011-2018). With the Oncomine TCR Beta short-read assay, DNA from cultured CD4+ T cells was sequenced. MiXCR was run by TCRdb on the PCR reads, yielding one entry per CDR3 protein. The table records some 6,600 distinct CDR3 sequences, about a third of them present only once. Their cognate antigens are unknown. The sequencing input was CD4+ T cells from blood, cultured in vitro. These receptors were collected from a human donor in good health.

This clonotype showed up just a few times. The gene calls are TRBV6-1 and TRBJ2-5; D possibly matches TRBD1 or TRBD2 (6 bases each). Germline lookup yields CDR1 MNHNS and CDR2 SASEGT. Trimming stripped 4 bases from V and 4 bases from J, with 19 bases between. CDR3 length: 16 amino acids. CDR3 nucleotide sequence: TGTGCCAGCAGTGCCGGACCGGGGGCGGTCCGAGAGACCCAGTACTTC. Translating gives CASSAGPGAVRETQYF.

V is TRBV7-9 and J is TRBJ1-1; D is uncertain. V dropped 3 bases and J dropped 1 base, with 6 bases sitting between them. Looked up from germline, CDR1 is SEHNR and CDR2 is FQNEAQ (reference sequence). This CDR3 spans 13 amino acids. The CDR3 DNA sequence: TGTGCCAGCAGCTTTCAGACGAACACTGAAGCTTTCTTT. Residues: CASSFQTNTEAFF.

In this sample, this clonotype turned up a few times. The chain has TRBV2 and TRBJ1-2; D uncertain. V lost 8 bases and J 0 bases, leaving 10 bases between the germline ends. The CDR3 contains 13 residues. The germline V gene encodes CDR1 SNHLY and CDR2 FYNNEI. CDR3 loop: CASLTAANYGYTF. The CDR3 nucleotides read TGTGCCAGCTTGACGGCAGCTAACTATGGCTACACCTTC.

The rearrangement uses TRBV20-1 and TRBJ1-1; 7 bases are shared with TRBD1. The CDR3 contains 14 residues. Germline V gene lookup returns CDR1 DFQATT and CDR2 SNEGSKA (reference sequence). The J segment lost 4 bases and the V segment lost 5 bases, leaving 10 bases of the junction unmatched. The CDR3 region is CSAPVPDRATEAFF. DNA for the CDR3: TGCAGTGCTCCCGTCCCCGACAGGGCCACTGAAGCTTTCTTT.

The rearrangement links TRBV10-1 to TRBJ2-4; 7 positions match TRBD1. The CDR3 spans 13 residues. Germline V CDR1 and CDR2: WNHNN, SYGVQD (reference sequence). The J segment lost 6 bases and the V segment lost 3 bases, leaving 2 bases of the junction unmatched. The CDR3 reads CASSEGGRNIQYF. DNA of the CDR3: TGCGCCAGCAGTGAAGGGGGCAGAAACATTCAGTACTTC.

This chain connects TRBV27 to TRBJ1-5; TRBD1 matches at 7 bases. Germline V gives CDR1 MNHEY, CDR2 SMNVEV (reference sequence). V dropped 5 bases and J dropped 2; count of bases not matched to a gene: 3. CDR3 length: 14 residues. CDR3 protein: CASSPGTGNQPQHF. The DNA for the CDR3 is TGTGCCAGCAGTCCTGGGACAGGCAATCAGCCCCAGCATTTT.

CDR3 in amino acids: CAWRVMGGNQPQHF. The CDR3, as DNA: TGTGCCTGGAGGGTTATGGGGGGCAATCAGCCCCAGCATTTT. The chain carries TRBV30 and TRBJ1-5; maybe TRBD1 (5 bases). The CDR3 has 14 amino acids. V was clipped by 3 bases and J by 2 bases, with 11 bases between them. The germline gives CDR1 GTSNPN, CDR2 SVGIG (reference sequence).

The chain links TRBV5-4 to TRBJ1-6, with D perhaps matching TRBD1 (5 bases). V lost 0 bases to trimming and J lost 7 bases, with 11 bases between them. The germline gives CDR1 SGHNT, CDR2 YYREEE (reference sequence). This CDR3 contains 15 residues. This CDR3 is CASSLDPGLNSPLHF. In nucleotides, the CDR3 is TGTGCCAGCAGCTTGGATCCAGGGTTGAATTCACCCCTCCACTTT.

This clonotype was observed a few times. The chain is built from TRBV6-1 and TRBJ2-1, with D possibly called TRBD1 or TRBD2 (5 bases each). Trimming cost V 4 bases and J 4 bases, with 14 bases left between them. Germline values: CDR1 MNHNS, CDR2 SASEGT. The CDR3 spans 15 residues. CDR3: CASSVPGRIYNEQFF. The CDR3 DNA reads as TGTGCCAGCAGTGTTCCGGGACGGATTTACAATGAGCAGTTCTTC.

This clonotype was picked up a small number of times. The chain employs TRBV2 and TRBJ1-2, with D possibly being TRBD1 (5 bases). Germline assignment: CDR1 SNHLY and CDR2 FYNNEI. Between the trimmed V and J ends, which lost 1 base and 8 bases, there was a span of 14 bases. The CDR3 totals 14 residues. CDR3 sequence reads: CASSEDRDRRGYTF. CDR3 sequence (DNA): TGTGCCAGCAGTGAAGATAGGGACCGCCGGGGCTACACCTTC.

The chain combines TRBV7-3 with TRBJ2-2; the match to TRBD2 covers 8 bases. Germline V gives CDR1 SGHTA, CDR2 FQGTGA. The CDR3 sequence is 16 residues long. Unmatched junction bases numbered 6, after V lost 6 bases and J lost 0 bases. CDR3 bases: TGTGCCAGCAGTCTTACTAGCGGATCGAACACCGGGGAGCTGTTTTTT. Amino acid sequence: CASSLTSGSNTGELFF. The full variable domain, its missing parts supplied by reference TRBV7-3 and TRBJ2-2, is GAGVSQTPSNKVTEKGKYVELRCDPISGHTALYWYRQSLGQGPEFLIYFQGTGAADDSGLPNDRFFAVRPEGSVSTLKIQRTERGDSAVYLCASSLTSGSNTGELFFGEGSRLTVL.

A few counts support this clonotype. The rearrangement joins TRBV20-1 to TRBJ1-5; D not certain. Trimming left V 1 base short and J 3 bases short, with 7 bases between. The germline V gene has CDR1 DFQATT and CDR2 SNEGSKA (reference sequence). This CDR3 contains 13 residues. The CDR3 protein is CSARASYNQPQHF. CDR3 coding DNA: TGCAGTGCTAGAGCCAGTTACAATCAGCCCCAGCATTTT.

A few counts support this clonotype. CDR3 sequence: CASSSVQADTQYF. CDR3 in DNA: TGTGCCAGCAGCTCGGTGCAAGCAGATACGCAGTATTTT. The genes are TRBV7-8 and TRBJ2-3; D is uncertain. V was clipped by 4 bases and J by 4 bases, with 9 bases between them. There are 13 residues in the CDR3. CDR1 is SGHVS and CDR2 is FQNEAQ in the germline V gene.

The chain is built from TRBV5-4 and TRBJ2-5; no reliable D call. Per germline, CDR1 SGHNT and CDR2 YYREEE (reference sequence). V was cut by 3 bases and J by 8 bases, with 11 bases left in between. The CDR3 extends over 12 amino acids. This CDR3 reads CASSSEVTTQYF. In DNA, the CDR3 is TGTGCCAGCAGCTCCGAGGTGACAACCCAGTACTTC. Full variable domain (missing parts from reference TRBV5-4 and TRBJ2-5): ETGVTQSPTHLIKTRGQQVTLRCSSQSGHNTVSWYQQALGQGPQFIFQYYREEENGRGNFPPRFSGLQFPNYSSELNVNALELDDSALYLCASSSEVTTQYFGPGTRLLVL.

This clonotype was observed a handful of times. The rearrangement uses TRBV10-1 and TRBJ2-6; the D gene is possibly TRBD1 (6 bases). Looked up from germline, CDR1 is WNHNN and CDR2 is SYGVQD (reference sequence). This CDR3 is 15 amino acids long. V lost 9 bases and J lost 0, with 12 bases in between. As DNA, the CDR3 is TGCGCCAGACAGGGCCCTAGCTCTGGGGCCAACGTCCTGACTTTC. It yields the protein CARQGPSSGANVLTF.

This chain connects TRBV20-1 to TRBJ1-2, with D perhaps TRBD1 (5 bases). The CDR3 totals 13 residues. Between the trimmed V and J ends, which lost 4 bases and 4 bases, there was a span of 13 bases. CDR1 is DFQATT and CDR2 is SNEGSKA in the germline V gene (reference sequence). The CDR3 protein is CSAKVRGGYGYTF. The CDR3 DNA is TGCAGTGCTAAAGTGCGGGGGGGCTATGGCTACACCTTC.

This clonotype is labeled medium-sized. The chain employs TRBV5-1 and TRBJ1-1, with D possibly matching TRBD1 (5 bases). The CDR3 is made up of 14 amino acids. Trimming removed 2 bases at V and 0 bases at J, with 8 bases between. The germline CDR1 and CDR2 sequences are SGHRS and YFSETQ. The CDR3 here is CASSLNRLNTEAFF. CDR3 coding DNA: TGCGCCAGCAGCTTAAACAGGTTGAACACTGAAGCTTTCTTT.

V is TRBV6-1 and J is TRBJ2-2; D ambiguous. From germline, CDR1 is MNHNS and CDR2 SASEGT. Deletions cut 2 bases from V and 4 bases from J, with 5 bases between. The CDR3 length is 13 residues. In nucleotides, the CDR3 is TGTGCCAGCAGTGAATCATCCACCGGGGAGCTGTTTTTT. This gives the protein CASSESSTGELFF.

The rearrangement uses TRBV20-1 and TRBJ2-7; the match to TRBD2 covers 9 bases. Trimming cost V 3 bases and J 6 bases; bases outside gene matches: 6. This CDR3 comprises 13 residues. CDR1 is DFQATT and CDR2 is SNEGSKA in the germline V gene (reference sequence). CDR3 in amino acids: CSASGSGGFEQYF. The DNA for the CDR3 is TGCAGTGCTAGTGGTAGCGGGGGCTTCGAGCAGTACTTC.

The chain has TRBV29-1 and TRBJ1-1; D gene ambiguous. V was pared by 7 bases and J by 1 base, with 10 bases between. CDR1 is SQVTM and CDR2 is ANQGSEA in the germline V gene. The CDR3 runs to 12 residues. This CDR3 is CSATKKNTEAFF. CDR3 sequence (DNA): TGCAGCGCTACAAAGAAGAACACTGAAGCTTTCTTT.

This clonotype was recorded a few times. The CDR3 sequence: CASSETGTSVGELFF. For the CDR3, the DNA is TGCGCCAGCAGTGAGACCGGGACTAGCGTTGGGGAGCTGTTTTTT. The gene calls are TRBV10-1 and TRBJ2-2; 10 bases are shared with TRBD2. The V segment lost 2 bases and the J segment 8 bases; nucleotides outside the gene matches: 5. Germline V gives CDR1 WNHNN, CDR2 SYGVQD (reference sequence). This CDR3 has 15 residues.

By sample fraction, this clonotype is medium-sized. This rearrangement joins TRBV2 to TRBJ1-1; D not resolved. V gave up 7 bases and J gave up 1 base, with 10 bases separating them. CDR1 is SNHLY, CDR2 FYNNEI, per germline. The CDR3 is 13 residues long. In DNA form, the CDR3 reads TGTGCCAGCATCCCGGACGGGAACACTGAAGCTTTCTTT. Translated, it gives CASIPDGNTEAFF.

This clonotype has only a few counts. The chain is built from TRBV27 and TRBJ1-2; D ambiguous. Germline V gives CDR1 MNHEY, CDR2 SMNVEV (reference sequence). Trimming pared 2 bases from V and 4 bases from J, leaving 11 bases between. The CDR3 spans 14 residues. CDR3 DNA sequence: TGTGCCAGCAGTTTAGGTGGGGAGGTCTATGGCTACACCTTC. It translates to CASSLGGEVYGYTF.

This clonotype was detected only a few times. The chain uses TRBV7-8 and TRBJ1-1; D is possibly TRBD1 (5 bases). Germline CDR1 is SGHVS and CDR2 is FQNEAQ. The CDR3 is 13 amino acids. Trimming stripped 5 bases from V and 1 base from J, with 8 bases between. CDR3 loop: CASSPRENTEAFF. CDR3 bases: TGTGCCAGCAGCCCCAGGGAGAACACTGAAGCTTTCTTT.

The V call is TRBV7-9, the J call TRBJ2-5; the D gene is possibly TRBD2 (5 bases). Germline values: CDR1 SEHNR, CDR2 FQNEAQ (reference sequence). Trimming shortened V by 3 bases and J by 5 bases, and 22 bases separated the two germline ends. The CDR3 extends over 17 amino acids. The CDR3 loop is CASSFKAEKLGPETQYF. Written as DNA, the CDR3 is TGTGCCAGCAGCTTCAAAGCGGAGAAGCTAGGGCCCGAGACCCAGTACTTC.

The chain has TRBV20-1 and TRBJ1-6; 9 bases are shared with TRBD1. The germline CDR1 and CDR2 sequences are DFQATT and SNEGSKA (reference sequence). V was clipped by 0 bases and J by 10 bases; unmatched bases: 10. This CDR3 contains 16 residues. The CDR3 region is CSARDLRWTGDSPLHF. DNA for the CDR3: TGCAGTGCTAGAGATTTAAGGTGGACAGGGGACTCACCCCTCCACTTT.

The CDR3 bases are TGCAGTGCTAGAGATCCCCAGGGCGCTAATGAAAAACTGTTTTTT. This encodes CSARDPQGANEKLFF. The rearrangement uses TRBV20-1 and TRBJ1-4; possible D gene TRBD1, 5 bases. V dropped 0 bases and J dropped 3 bases, with 11 bases sitting between them. Germline assignment: CDR1 DFQATT and CDR2 SNEGSKA (reference sequence). The CDR3 totals 15 residues.

This clonotype was observed a handful of times. The chain uses TRBV2 and TRBJ1-2; 10 bases fit TRBD1. Germline V gene lookup returns CDR1 SNHLY and CDR2 FYNNEI. This CDR3 has 13 residues. V shed 6 bases and J 6 bases; nucleotides not matched to a gene: 4. CDR3 sequence reads: CASRGTGADGYTF. CDR3 sequence (DNA): TGTGCCAGCAGGGGGACAGGGGCGGATGGCTACACCTTC.

The chain's CDR3 is CSARGGGEAFF. DNA of the CDR3: TGCAGTGCTAGAGGGGGGGGAGAAGCTTTCTTT. V usage is TRBV20-1 and J usage is TRBJ1-1, with a weak D call TRBD1 (5 bases). V lost 1 base to trimming and J lost 8 bases, with 8 bases between them. The CDR3 contains 11 residues. The germline CDR1 and CDR2 sequences are DFQATT and SNEGSKA (reference sequence).

The genes are TRBV28 and TRBJ1-1; D remains ambiguous. This CDR3 is built from 14 residues. Between the trimmed V and J ends, which lost 6 bases and 1 base, there was a span of 12 bases. Germline values: CDR1 MDHEN, CDR2 SYDVKM. CDR3: CASSLVEGNTEAFF. The CDR3 DNA reads TGTGCCAGCAGCTTGGTCGAGGGGAACACTGAAGCTTTCTTT.